The 20 T cell receptor beta chains reported below all come from one sample, sequenced in a study of T cell responses to AZD1222 COVID-19 vaccine. Libraries were prepared by immunoSEQ multiplex PCR; TCRdb keeps only in-frame clonotypes and omits some of them. The repertoire has 35,000 to 50,000 clones, about 91% of them found once; the top ten carry 25%. The specimen comprised peripheral blood, sampled 28 days after the second AZD1222 dose. The source of these receptors is an adult who received the AZD1222 COVID-19 vaccine.

In its sample, this clone was seen once. The same CDR3 arises from other DNA sequences in this sample as well. V usage is TRBV2 and J usage is TRBJ1-2; D not resolved. Trimming cost V 4 bases and J 0 bases, with 9 bases left between them. CDR1 and CDR2 from the germline V gene are SNHLY and FYNNEI. This CDR3 comprises 14 residues. CDR3 DNA: TGTGCCAGCAGTGCGGGGAGAACTAACTATGGCTACACCTTC. Encoded protein: CASSAGRTNYGYTF.

The J gene is TRBJ2-5, the V gene TRBV18; D uncertain. The CDR3 runs 11 residues. Trimming removed 1 base from V and 3 bases from J, with 0 bases in between. Germline V lookup: CDR1 KGHSH, CDR2 LQKENI. Here the CDR3 DNA reads TGTGCCAGCTCACCACAAGAGACCCAGTACTTC. This encodes CASSPQETQYF.

The chain has TRBV19 and TRBJ2-1; 15 nucleotides agree with TRBD2. Germline lookup yields CDR1 LNHDA and CDR2 SQIVND (reference sequence). The CDR3 consists of 16 residues. Trimming cost V 4 bases and J 12 bases; bases outside gene matches: 10. DNA for the CDR3: TGTGCCAGTAGTACGGGACTAGCGGGAGGACAACACGGGCAGTTCTTC. Residues: CASSTGLAGGQHGQFF.

The V call is TRBV4-1, the J call TRBJ2-2; D call uncertain. Trimming stripped 0 bases from V and 8 bases from J, with 13 bases between. Germline assignment: CDR1 MGHRA and CDR2 YSYEKL. CDR3 length: 15 residues. CDR3 nucleotide sequence: TGCGCCAGCAGCCAAGATTGGCCCGACTCAGGGGAGCTGTTTTTT. Amino acids: CASSQDWPDSGELFF.

The chain is built from TRBV5-1 and TRBJ2-3, with 8 nucleotides matching TRBD2. Germline V gene lookup returns CDR1 SGHRS and CDR2 YFSETQ. The CDR3 contains 15 residues. V lost 1 base to trimming and J lost 5 bases; unmatched junction nucleotides: 6. The CDR3 is CASSLLGRVGDTQYF. The CDR3 DNA reads as TGCGCCAGCAGCTTGCTCGGGAGGGTGGGAGATACGCAGTATTTT.

The gene calls are TRBV6-2 or TRBV6-3 and TRBJ1-5; D remains ambiguous. From germline, CDR1 is MNHEY and CDR2 SVGEGT. The V and J ends lost 5 bases and 3 bases respectively, with 17 bases between them. The length of the CDR3 is 16 residues. In DNA, the CDR3 is TGTGCCAGCAGTCCACGTACCGCATGGATCAATCAGCCCCAGCATTTT. This codes for CASSPRTAWINQPQHF.

The CDR3 loop reads CATTPRGVDTGELFF. CDR3 nucleotides: TGTGCCACAACCCCCCGGGGGGTTGACACCGGGGAGCTGTTTTTT. V is TRBV6-5 and J is TRBJ2-2; the match to TRBD2 covers 7 bases. The CDR3 runs to 15 residues. The V segment lost 10 bases and the J segment 3 bases; nucleotides outside the gene matches: 11. Looked up from germline, CDR1 is MNHEY and CDR2 is SVGAGI.

The chain employs TRBV5-8 and TRBJ1-5, with D uncertain. The CDR3 runs to 13 residues. Trimming took off 0 bases at V and 6 bases at J, with 7 bases between the two ends. CDR1 and CDR2 (germline): SGHTS, YDEGEE. The CDR3 nucleotides read TGTGCCAGCAGCTTGGAGCGGGCTCAGCCCCAGCATTTT. Its translation is CASSLERAQPQHF.

This chain connects TRBV7-2 to TRBJ2-7; 11 bases fit TRBD2. The CDR3 loop spans 17 amino acids. With V trimmed by 1 base and J by 3 bases, 8 bases remained unmatched. Germline CDR1 SGHTA, CDR2 FQGNSA. CDR3 coding DNA: TGTGCCAGCAGCTTAGAACTAGCGGGAGCTCCCGGCTACGAGCAGTACTTC. Translation: CASSLELAGAPGYEQYF.

This clone has a single count. CDR3 protein: CASSLKGGQVSSYEQYF. CDR3 sequence (DNA): TGTGCCAGCAGCTTGAAGGGTGGACAGGTGAGCTCCTACGAGCAGTACTTC. V and J are TRBV7-8 and TRBJ2-7, with TRBD1 matching 7 bases. V gave up 3 bases and J gave up 0 bases; unmatched junction bases: 11. There are 17 residues in the CDR3. CDR1 and CDR2 (germline): SGHVS, FQNEAQ.

The chain carries TRBV7-8 and TRBJ1-5, with TRBD1 identical over 7 bases. The CDR3 totals 13 residues. Germline CDR1 is SGHVS and CDR2 is FQNEAQ. V shed 2 bases, J shed 6 bases, and the junction held 1 base outside the gene matches. CDR3 bases: TGTGCCAGCAGCTTACAGGGGGGTCAGCCCCAGCATTTT. This gives the protein CASSLQGGQPQHF.

Here the CDR3 DNA reads TGTGCCAGCAGCTTGGAAGCCCAGGCAAATGAGCAGTTCTTC. Residues: CASSLEAQANEQFF. The gene calls are TRBV5-5 and TRBJ2-1; D is unresolved. V lost 0 bases to trimming and J lost 7 bases, with 11 bases between them. This CDR3 has 14 amino acids. Germline V gene data show CDR1 as SGHKS and CDR2 as YYEKEE (reference sequence).

This chain joins TRBV3-1 (or the pseudogene TRBV3-2) and TRBJ2-3; TRBD2 agrees at 8 bases. CDR3 length equals 15 residues. J gave up 2 bases and V 4 bases, and 5 bases lay outside the gene matches. In germline, CDR1 is LGHDT, CDR2 YNNKEL (reference sequence). The CDR3 protein is CASSRGLGVTDTQYF. DNA for the CDR3: TGTGCCAGCAGCCGGGGACTAGGGGTCACAGATACGCAGTATTTT.

CDR3 in amino acids: CASSVPGWQPQHF. In DNA, the CDR3 is TGTGCCAGCAGCGTCCCGGGTTGGCAGCCCCAGCATTTT. The rearrangement links TRBV6-2 or TRBV6-3 to TRBJ1-5, with D uncertain. This CDR3 spans 13 amino acids. CDR1 and CDR2 from the germline V gene are MNHEY and SVGEGT. Trimming stripped 6 bases from V and 7 bases from J, with 13 bases between.

J is TRBJ1-1 and V is TRBV27; tentative D call: TRBD1 (5 bases). This CDR3 has 14 residues. Germline V gene lookup returns CDR1 MNHEY and CDR2 SMNVEV (reference sequence). V dropped 2 bases and J dropped 4 bases, with 11 bases sitting between them. CDR3 region: CASSLGGGGTEAFF. The CDR3 nucleotides are TGTGCCAGCAGTTTAGGCGGGGGTGGCACTGAAGCTTTCTTT.

The genes are TRBV7-9 and TRBJ2-7, with a weak D call TRBD2 (5 bases). Per germline, CDR1 SEHNR and CDR2 FQNEAQ (reference sequence). Trimming took 5 bases from V and 0 from J, leaving 14 bases between them. This CDR3 spans 15 amino acids. CDR3 amino acids: CASSEGSVLSYEQYF. DNA of the CDR3: TGTGCCAGCAGCGAGGGTAGCGTTCTCTCCTACGAGCAGTACTTC.

The chain uses TRBV9 and TRBJ1-5; 8 bases align to TRBD1. From germline, CDR1 is SGDLS and CDR2 YYNGEE. There are 13 residues in the CDR3. V was clipped by 4 bases and J by 5 bases; unmatched bases: 2. CDR3 sequence: CASSMTGDQPQHF. CDR3 nucleotide sequence: TGTGCCAGCAGCATGACAGGGGATCAGCCCCAGCATTTT.

J is TRBJ2-1 and V is TRBV7-3; tentatively, D is TRBD2 (6 bases). Looked up from germline, CDR1 is SGHTA and CDR2 is FQGTGA. Trimming removed 2 bases from V and 9 bases from J, with 11 bases in between. The CDR3 is 13 residues long. CDR3 loop: CASSLLREAEQFF. In nucleotides, the CDR3 is TGTGCCAGCAGCTTACTCAGGGAGGCTGAGCAGTTCTTC.

The chain combines TRBV6-5 with TRBJ1-5; tentative D call: TRBD1 (5 bases). V lost 5 bases to trimming and J lost 1 base, with 9 bases between them. Looked up from germline, CDR1 is MNHEY and CDR2 is SVGAGI. The length of the CDR3 is 14 residues. CDR3 nucleotides: TGTGCCAGCAGTACACAGGTGAGCAATCAGCCCCAGCATTTT. It is translated as CASSTQVSNQPQHF.

The V call is TRBV3-1 (or the pseudogene TRBV3-2), the J call TRBJ1-4; TRBD1 matches 9 bases. The CDR3 totals 16 residues. V was clipped by 3 bases and J by 2 bases; unmatched bases: 4. CDR1 is LGHDT and CDR2 is YNNKEL in the germline V gene (reference sequence). CDR3 DNA sequence: TGTGCCAGCAGCCAGGGGGGGACAGGGACTAATGAAAAACTGTTTTTT. As protein: CASSQGGTGTNEKLFF.